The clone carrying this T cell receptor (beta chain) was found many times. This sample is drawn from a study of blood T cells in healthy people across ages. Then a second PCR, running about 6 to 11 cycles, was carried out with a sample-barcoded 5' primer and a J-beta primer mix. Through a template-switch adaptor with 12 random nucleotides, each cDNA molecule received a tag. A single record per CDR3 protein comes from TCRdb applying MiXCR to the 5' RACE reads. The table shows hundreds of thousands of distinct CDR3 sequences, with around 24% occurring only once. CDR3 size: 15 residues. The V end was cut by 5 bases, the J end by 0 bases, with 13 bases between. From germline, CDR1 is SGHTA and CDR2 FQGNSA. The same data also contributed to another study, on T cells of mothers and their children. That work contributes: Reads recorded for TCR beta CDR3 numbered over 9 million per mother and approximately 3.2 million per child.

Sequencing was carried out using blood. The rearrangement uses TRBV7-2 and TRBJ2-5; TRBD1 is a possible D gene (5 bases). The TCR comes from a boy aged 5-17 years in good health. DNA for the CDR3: TGTGCCAGCAGCCGAGTTAGGGGATACCAAGAGACCCAGTACTTC. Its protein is CASSRVRGYQETQYF.